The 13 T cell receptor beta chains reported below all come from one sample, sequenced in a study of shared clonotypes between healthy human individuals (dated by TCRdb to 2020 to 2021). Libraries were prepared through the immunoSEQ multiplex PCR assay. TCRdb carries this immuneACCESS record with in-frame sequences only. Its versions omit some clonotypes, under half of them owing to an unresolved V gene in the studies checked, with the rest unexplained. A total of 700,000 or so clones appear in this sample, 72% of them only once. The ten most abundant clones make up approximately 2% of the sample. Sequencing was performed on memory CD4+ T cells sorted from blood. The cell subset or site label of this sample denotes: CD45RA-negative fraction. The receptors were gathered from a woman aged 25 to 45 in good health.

The CDR3 region is CASSATGGGNTIYF. The CDR3 region has the DNA TGTGCCAGCAGCGCAACAGGAGGTGGAAACACCATATATTTT. This rearrangement joins TRBV5-4 to TRBJ1-3; weak D call: TRBD1 (5 bases). CDR3 length: 14 amino acids. The germline V gene encodes CDR1 SGHNT and CDR2 YYREEE (reference sequence). The V and J ends lost 4 bases and 3 bases respectively, with 11 bases between them.

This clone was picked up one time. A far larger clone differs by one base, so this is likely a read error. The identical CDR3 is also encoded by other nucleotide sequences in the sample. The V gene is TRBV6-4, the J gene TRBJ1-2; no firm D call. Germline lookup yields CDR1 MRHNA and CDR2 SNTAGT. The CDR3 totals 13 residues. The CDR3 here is CASRDGSNYGYTF. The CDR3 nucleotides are TGTGCGAGCCGGGATGGATCTAACTATGGCTACACCTTC.

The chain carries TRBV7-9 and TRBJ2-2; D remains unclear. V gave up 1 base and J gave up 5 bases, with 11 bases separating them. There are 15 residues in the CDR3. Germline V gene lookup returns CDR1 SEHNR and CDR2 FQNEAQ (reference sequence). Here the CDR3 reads CASSLEWLLTGELFF. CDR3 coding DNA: TGTGCCAGCAGCTTAGAATGGCTTCTAACCGGGGAGCTGTTTTTT. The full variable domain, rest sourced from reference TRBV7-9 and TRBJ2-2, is DTGVSQNPRHKITKRGQNVTFRCDPISEHNRLYWYRQTLGQGPEFLTYFQNEAQLEKSRLLSDRFSAERPKGSFSTLEIQRTEQGDSAMYLCASSLEWLLTGELFFGEGSRLTVL.

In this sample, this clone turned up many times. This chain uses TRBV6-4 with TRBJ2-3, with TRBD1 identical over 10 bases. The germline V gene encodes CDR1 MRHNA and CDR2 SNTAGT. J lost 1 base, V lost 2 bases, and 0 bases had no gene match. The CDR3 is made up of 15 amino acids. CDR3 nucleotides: TGTGCCAGCAGTGACGGGACAGGGGGCACAGATACGCAGTATTTT. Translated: CASSDGTGGTDTQYF.

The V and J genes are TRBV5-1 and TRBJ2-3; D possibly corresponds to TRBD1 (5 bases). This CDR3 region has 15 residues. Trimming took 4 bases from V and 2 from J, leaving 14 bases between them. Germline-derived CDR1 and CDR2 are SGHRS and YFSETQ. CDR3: CASSTHRSDTDTQYF. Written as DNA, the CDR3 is TGCGCCAGCAGCACACACAGGTCGGACACAGATACGCAGTATTTT.

The DNA for the CDR3 is TGTGCCAGCAGCTTCATGGATTGGAACACTGAAGCTTTCTTT. Translation: CASSFMDWNTEAFF. This sequence joins TRBV7-8 and TRBJ1-1; D unclear. The germline V gene encodes CDR1 SGHVS and CDR2 FQNEAQ. The CDR3 runs 14 residues. Trimming removed 3 bases at V and 1 base at J, with 9 bases between.

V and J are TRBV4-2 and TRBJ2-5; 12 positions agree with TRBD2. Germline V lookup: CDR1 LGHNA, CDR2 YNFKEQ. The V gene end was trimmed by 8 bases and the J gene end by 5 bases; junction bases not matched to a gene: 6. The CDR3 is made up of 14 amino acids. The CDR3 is CASGSTSGRETQYF. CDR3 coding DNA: TGTGCCAGCGGCAGTACTAGCGGGAGGGAGACCCAGTACTTC.

CDR3 sequence reads: CASRVQGAEAFF. CDR3 DNA: TGTGCCAGTAGGGTACAGGGGGCAGAAGCTTTCTTT. The chain couples TRBV19 to TRBJ1-1; 9 bases line up with TRBD1. Trimming removed 6 bases from V and 8 bases from J; junction bases left unmatched: 4. Germline loops: CDR1 LNHDA, CDR2 SQIVND (reference sequence). This CDR3 region has 12 residues.

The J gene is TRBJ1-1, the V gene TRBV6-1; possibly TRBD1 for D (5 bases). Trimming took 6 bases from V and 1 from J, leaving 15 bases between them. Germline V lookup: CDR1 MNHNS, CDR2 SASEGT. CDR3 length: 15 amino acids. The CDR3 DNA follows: TGTGCCAGCAGCCGAGTCCAGGGAGCGAACACTGAAGCTTTCTTT. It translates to CASSRVQGANTEAFF.

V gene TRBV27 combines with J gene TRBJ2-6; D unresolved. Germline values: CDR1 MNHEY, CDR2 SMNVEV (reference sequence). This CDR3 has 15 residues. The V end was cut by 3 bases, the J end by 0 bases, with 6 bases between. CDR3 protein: CASSFLYSGANVLTF. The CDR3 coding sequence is TGTGCCAGCAGTTTTCTTTACTCTGGGGCCAACGTCCTGACTTTC.

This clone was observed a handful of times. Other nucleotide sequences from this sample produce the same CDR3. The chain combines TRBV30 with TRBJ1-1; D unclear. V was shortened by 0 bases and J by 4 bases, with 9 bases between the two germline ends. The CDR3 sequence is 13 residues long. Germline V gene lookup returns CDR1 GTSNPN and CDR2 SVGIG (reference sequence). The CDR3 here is CAWSVWGSTEAFF. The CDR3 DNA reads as TGTGCCTGGAGTGTATGGGGATCCACTGAAGCTTTCTTT.

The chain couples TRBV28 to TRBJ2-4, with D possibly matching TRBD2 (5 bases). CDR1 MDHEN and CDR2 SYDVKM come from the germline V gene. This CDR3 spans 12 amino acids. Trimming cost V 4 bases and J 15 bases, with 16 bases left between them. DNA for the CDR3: TGTGCCAGCAGTTCCCGTTATAGGGAGCGGTACTTC. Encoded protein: CASSSRYRERYF.

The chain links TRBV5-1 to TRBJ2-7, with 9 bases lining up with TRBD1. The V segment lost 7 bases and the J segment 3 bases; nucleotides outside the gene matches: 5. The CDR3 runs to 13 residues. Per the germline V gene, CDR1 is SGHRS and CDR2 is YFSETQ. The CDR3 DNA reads TGCGCCAGCGCCATGACAGGGGGCTACGAGCAGTACTTC. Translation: CASAMTGGYEQYF. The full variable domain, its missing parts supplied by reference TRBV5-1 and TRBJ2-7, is KAGVTQTPRYLIKTRGQQVTLSCSPISGHRSVSWYQQTPGQGLQFLFEYFSETQRNKGNFPGRFSGRQFSNSRSEMNVSTLELGDSALYLCASAMTGGYEQYFGPGTRLTVT.